The entry below gives a single T cell receptor (beta chain) sequence along with its context. Its target is not known. This entry belongs to a study of T cell responses to AZD1222 COVID-19 vaccine. Study outcomes and limitations: Donors skewed white British and female; clonal diversity was possibly underestimated.

Clones were read by immunoSEQ multiplex PCR, and TCRdb kept only the in-frame ones, dropping some. The sample has 75,000 to 95,000 clones, 89% seen once. The sequence was collected from an adult who received the AZD1222 COVID-19 vaccine. Specimen: peripheral blood, collected 28 days after the second AZD1222 dose.

CDR3 in DNA: TGTGCCAGCAGCTTGGGACAGGGGAGCGGACCACCCTACAATGAGCAGTTCTTC. Translated, it gives CASSLGQGSGPPYNEQFF. The V and J genes are TRBV11-3 and TRBJ2-1; 10 positions match TRBD1. The germline V gene has CDR1 SGHNT and CDR2 YENEEA. This CDR3 spans 18 amino acids. V was clipped by 3 bases and J by 2 bases; unmatched bases: 10.